The source of this T cell receptor beta chain is a study of technical replicates of blood from several donors. Some clones are missing from TCRdb's copy, which holds only in-frame ones; the method was immunoSEQ multiplex PCR. The table has around 80,000 clones, around 94% seen once. Between the trimmed V and J ends, which lost 5 bases and 3 bases, there was a span of 5 bases. The CDR3 spans 11 residues. Germline-derived CDR1 and CDR2 are MGHRA and YSYEKL. The sample was T cells isolated from PBMCs. The rearrangement links TRBV4-1 to TRBJ2-7; D is unresolved. The clonotype comes from a human donor in good health. For the CDR3, the DNA is TGCGCCAGCAGCACTTTCTACGAGCAGTACTTC. Protein sequence: CASSTFYEQYF.